Below, 4 T cell receptor beta chains from the same sample are listed, as sequenced in a study of cytomegalovirus exposure and HLA in healthy donors. The PCR was carried out with 60 Vbeta primers and 13 Jbeta primers. Clones were sequenced by immunoSEQ multiplex PCR, and TCRdb holds only the in-frame ones, with some missing. The sample lists approximately 190,000 clones; 82% were seen once. Sequences were obtained from PBMCs. These receptors were obtained from a woman aged 45 to 65 in good health and CMV-seropositive.

V is TRBV11-2 and J is TRBJ2-7; 8 positions match TRBD2. CDR1 is SGHAT and CDR2 is FQNNGV in the germline V gene. The CDR3 has 15 amino acids. J gave up 6 bases and V 1 base, and 8 bases lay outside the gene matches. The chain's CDR3 is CASSLGGGRTREQYF. The DNA of the CDR3 is TGTGCCAGCAGCTTAGGAGGCGGGAGGACCCGCGAGCAGTACTTC.

The chain carries TRBV28 and TRBJ2-6; possible D gene TRBD1, 5 bases. V was cut by 5 bases and J by 2 bases, with 13 bases left in between. This CDR3 is 16 amino acids long. The germline gives CDR1 MDHEN, CDR2 SYDVKM. For the CDR3, the DNA is TGTGCCAGCAGTGCCGACAGAACCCCTGGGGCCAACGTCCTGACTTTC. As protein: CASSADRTPGANVLTF.

The CDR3 DNA sequence: TGTGCCAGCAGCTCAGGTCTCAATTCACCCCTCCACTTT. This translates into CASSSGLNSPLHF. This chain connects TRBV7-8 to TRBJ1-6; D remains ambiguous. The V and J ends lost 4 bases and 7 bases respectively, with 8 bases between them. Germline CDR1 SGHVS, CDR2 FQNEAQ. The CDR3 runs to 13 residues.

The rearrangement uses TRBV5-1 and TRBJ1-2; perhaps TRBD1 as D (6 bases). The CDR3 runs 13 residues. CDR1 SGHRS and CDR2 YFSETQ come from the germline V gene. V dropped 5 bases and J dropped 3 bases, with 11 bases sitting between them. The CDR3 DNA reads TGCGCCAGCAGGCAGGACAGAGACTATGGCTACACCTTC. Residues: CASRQDRDYGYTF.